What follows are 29 T cell receptor beta chains derived from one specimen sequenced in a study of T-cell reconstitution after alpha-beta-depleted transplantation in children. For TCRbeta, the library was prepared with unique molecular identifiers. Via MiXCR, TCRdb re-called the PCR reads, giving one row per CDR3 protein. The sample yields approximately 350,000 distinct CDR3 sequences, 10% to 15% seen once. The sample in question was PBMCs, obtained from the stem cell graft. The source of these receptors is a human donor who donated a stem cell graft to a child with Fanconi anemia.

This clonotype was detected many times. The V and J genes are TRBV28 and TRBJ2-1; 8 bases are shared with TRBD1. Trimming removed 2 bases from V and 13 bases from J; junction bases left unmatched: 7. The CDR3 has 13 amino acids. Germline lookup yields CDR1 MDHEN and CDR2 SYDVKM. The CDR3 DNA sequence: TGTGCCAGCAGTTTAGGGACAGGTCGTATCCAGTTCTTC. It is translated as CASSLGTGRIQFF.

The chain joins TRBV20-1 to TRBJ1-2; D is perhaps TRBD1 (5 bases). Germline assignment: CDR1 DFQATT and CDR2 SNEGSKA (reference sequence). This CDR3 is 11 amino acids long. With 6 bases removed from V and 8 bases from J, the gap between germline ends came to 13 bases. The DNA for the CDR3 is TGCAGTGCGCCGAGGGGCCAGGGCTACACCTTC. Translating gives CSAPRGQGYTF.

A few counts support this clonotype. In DNA, the CDR3 is TGTGCCAGCAGCTTAAAGGGTCGTAATCAGCCCCAGCATTTT. Its protein is CASSLKGRNQPQHF. V is TRBV7-9 and J is TRBJ1-5; D gene uncertain. The V end lost 2 bases, the J end lost 4 bases, and 9 bases lay between the germline ends. Germline V CDR1 and CDR2: SEHNR, FQNEAQ (reference sequence). The CDR3 runs to 14 residues. Filled out from reference TRBV7-9 and TRBJ1-5, the complete variable domain reads DTGVSQNPRHKITKRGQNVTFRCDPISEHNRLYWYRQTLGQGPEFLTYFQNEAQLEKSRLLSDRFSAERPKGSFSTLEIQRTEQGDSAMYLCASSLKGRNQPQHFGDGTRLSIL.

This clonotype occurred many times. This chain uses TRBV5-1 with TRBJ2-5; 7 bases agree with TRBD1. The V and J ends lost 1 base and 2 bases, in that order; junction bases with no gene match: 5. Germline values: CDR1 SGHRS, CDR2 YFSETQ. The CDR3 length is 15 residues. The CDR3 DNA is TGCGCCAGCAGCTTGTTGGGGACAGAGCAAGAGACCCAGTACTTC. Encoded protein: CASSLLGTEQETQYF.

In its sample, this clonotype was seen a few times. The chain carries TRBV20-1 and TRBJ2-7; D ambiguous. V dropped 3 bases and J dropped 5 bases, with 8 bases sitting between them. Germline V gene sequence: CDR1 DFQATT, CDR2 SNEGSKA (reference sequence). The CDR3 runs 11 residues. The CDR3 sequence is CSASSGNEQYF. CDR3 bases: TGCAGTGCTAGTAGTGGGAACGAGCAGTACTTC.

DNA of the CDR3: TGTGCCAGCCTCGGGGGGGGATTGAACACTGAAGCTTTCTTT. Translated, it gives CASLGGGLNTEAFF. This chain joins TRBV5-5 and TRBJ1-1; D is possibly TRBD1 (5 bases). V dropped 7 bases and J dropped 0 bases, with 13 bases sitting between them. The V gene's germline CDR1 is SGHKS and CDR2 YYEKEE (reference sequence). This CDR3 spans 14 amino acids.

The chain carries TRBV4-1 and TRBJ2-7; either TRBD1 or TRBD2 may supply D (5 bases each). The V gene's germline CDR1 is MGHRA and CDR2 YSYEKL. The length of the CDR3 is 15 residues. Trimming took 4 bases from V and 2 from J, leaving 15 bases between them. CDR3 loop: CASSLGTTLAYEQYF. Here the CDR3 DNA reads TGCGCCAGCAGCCTCGGGACGACCCTAGCCTACGAGCAGTACTTC.

The chain combines TRBV7-2 with TRBJ1-5; no clear D gene. The CDR3 has 12 amino acids. Per germline, CDR1 SGHTA and CDR2 FQGNSA. V was cut by 1 base and J by 9 bases, with 7 bases left in between. CDR3: CASSLDLGPQHF. The CDR3 coding sequence is TGTGCCAGCAGCTTAGATTTGGGGCCCCAGCATTTT.

This sequence joins TRBV7-8 and TRBJ1-5, with D perhaps matching TRBD1 (6 bases). Germline loops: CDR1 SGHVS, CDR2 FQNEAQ. This CDR3 is built from 16 residues. Between the trimmed V and J ends, which lost 0 bases and 5 bases, there was a span of 14 bases. The chain's CDR3 is CASSLAGSGVYQPQHF. The CDR3 region has the DNA TGTGCCAGCAGCTTAGCGGGTTCAGGGGTCTATCAGCCCCAGCATTTT.

This clonotype was seen at least ten times. The chain employs TRBV7-9 and TRBJ2-7; no clear D gene. CDR1 SEHNR and CDR2 FQNEAQ come from the germline V gene (reference sequence). V lost 2 bases to trimming and J lost 6 bases, with 8 bases between them. The CDR3 is 12 residues long. The CDR3 nucleotides are TGTGCCAGCAGCTTAACCTGGAGCGAGCAGTACGTC. It yields the protein CASSLTWSEQYV.

The J gene is TRBJ2-7, the V gene TRBV27, with D tentatively TRBD1 (7 bases). V lost 6 bases and J lost 2, with 17 bases in between. Germline lookup yields CDR1 MNHEY and CDR2 SMNVEV (reference sequence). The CDR3 is 15 amino acids. The CDR3 DNA follows: TGTGCCAGCAGACTTTCAGGGGGGCCCACCTACGAGCAGTACTTC. Translation: CASRLSGGPTYEQYF.

This clonotype has ten or more counts. V usage is TRBV9 and J usage is TRBJ2-7; TRBD1 matches at 9 bases. V was pared by 0 bases and J by 5 bases, with 6 bases of the junction left unmatched. Germline CDR1 is SGDLS and CDR2 is YYNGEE. The CDR3 is 15 residues long. Here the CDR3 reads CASSVAGTGRDEQYF. The CDR3 coding sequence is TGTGCCAGCAGCGTAGCTGGGACAGGGAGGGACGAGCAGTACTTC.

There are many counts of this clonotype. The gene calls are TRBV4-3 and TRBJ2-1; D is unresolved. Looked up from germline, CDR1 is LGHNA and CDR2 is YSLEER. This CDR3 has 13 residues. Trimming removed 1 base from V and 6 bases from J, with 7 bases in between. In DNA, the CDR3 is TGCGCCAGCAGCCAAGTTCTCTCCAATGAGCAGTTCTTC. It yields the protein CASSQVLSNEQFF.

This clonotype was counted between two and nine times. The chain is built from TRBV20-1 and TRBJ1-5, with D maybe TRBD1 (5 bases). The CDR3 spans 14 residues. The V gene lost 5 bases and the J gene lost 1 base, with 12 bases spanning the gap. Germline V gene sequence: CDR1 DFQATT, CDR2 SNEGSKA (reference sequence). The CDR3 sequence is CSAGSGLSNQPQHF. The DNA for the CDR3 is TGCAGTGCTGGATCGGGACTGAGCAATCAGCCCCAGCATTTT.

The J gene is TRBJ2-2, the V gene TRBV10-3; TRBD1 might be the D (6 bases). This CDR3 is built from 16 residues. V lost 2 bases, J lost 5 bases, and 15 bases lay in between. Per germline, CDR1 ENHRY and CDR2 SYGVKD. The CDR3 is CAISEDRTLDTGELFF. DNA of the CDR3: TGTGCCATCAGTGAGGACAGGACGCTTGATACCGGGGAGCTGTTTTTT.

This clonotype turned up a few times. The chain links TRBV7-3 to TRBJ2-3; tentative D call: TRBD2 (5 bases). The CDR3 runs 14 residues. V was pared by 5 bases and J by 4 bases, with 13 bases between. Looked up from germline, CDR1 is SGHTA and CDR2 is FQGTGA. DNA of the CDR3: TGTGCCAGCAGCGGACGAGGGAGCGCAGATACGCAGTATTTT. Protein sequence: CASSGRGSADTQYF.

V usage is TRBV27 and J usage is TRBJ2-7, with 7 positions matching TRBD1. The CDR3 runs to 15 residues. The V gene end was trimmed by 6 bases and the J gene end by 2 bases; junction bases not matched to a gene: 10. Looked up from germline, CDR1 is MNHEY and CDR2 is SMNVEV (reference sequence). The CDR3 DNA is TGTGCCAGCAGCCCTTTAAGTGACAGGGCCTACGAGCAGTACTTC. Amino acid sequence: CASSPLSDRAYEQYF.

The chain carries TRBV25-1 and TRBJ1-1; no clear D gene. There are 14 residues in the CDR3. Trimming left V 7 bases short and J 1 base short, with 13 bases between. From germline, CDR1 is MGHDK and CDR2 SYGVNS. CDR3 amino acids: CASIPGQRNTEAFF. The CDR3 nucleotides read TGTGCCAGCATTCCGGGCCAAAGGAACACTGAAGCTTTCTTT.

This clonotype was seen many times. The chain links TRBV7-2 to TRBJ2-1; D ambiguous. The CDR3 totals 15 residues. Germline V lookup: CDR1 SGHTA, CDR2 FQGNSA. Trimming removed 0 bases from V and 5 bases from J, with 11 bases in between. CDR3 sequence (DNA): TGTGCCAGCAGCTTAGCGGGAACCCCTGACAATGAGCAGTTCTTC. Translated: CASSLAGTPDNEQFF.

This sequence joins TRBV13 and TRBJ2-7; D possibly corresponds to TRBD1 (5 bases). V was pared by 4 bases and J by 3 bases, with 10 bases between. The CDR3 has 13 residues. The V gene's germline CDR1 is PRHDT and CDR2 FYEKMQ (reference sequence). CDR3 sequence (DNA): TGTGCCAGCAGCTCGGAAGGACACTACGAGCAGTACTTC. The encoded protein is CASSSEGHYEQYF.

The V and J genes are TRBV2 and TRBJ1-1; D gene unclear. The germline V and J ends were trimmed by 11 bases and 1 base, with 14 bases remaining between them. CDR3 size: 13 residues. Germline V gene data show CDR1 as SNHLY and CDR2 as FYNNEI. The CDR3 region has the DNA TGTGCCTCTCAAGGGCCGAAGAACACTGAAGCTTTCTTT. Protein: CASQGPKNTEAFF.

V gene TRBV20-1 combines with J gene TRBJ1-6; no clear D gene. This CDR3 is built from 15 residues. V dropped 0 bases and J dropped 5 bases, with 11 bases sitting between them. Germline V CDR1 and CDR2: DFQATT, SNEGSKA (reference sequence). CDR3 loop: CSARDGSRDNSPLHF. In DNA, the CDR3 is TGCAGTGCTAGAGATGGGTCTAGAGATAATTCACCCCTCCACTTT.

This clonotype showed up many times. This sequence joins TRBV10-3 and TRBJ2-3; tentatively, D is TRBD1 (5 bases). This CDR3 spans 16 amino acids. Germline values: CDR1 ENHRY, CDR2 SYGVKD. With 2 bases removed from V and 2 bases from J, the gap between germline ends came to 14 bases. CDR3 loop: CAISEPSLGDTDTQYF. CDR3 in DNA: TGTGCCATCAGTGAGCCTTCTTTAGGGGACACAGATACGCAGTATTTT.

This clonotype was seen ten or more times. The gene calls are TRBV20-1 and TRBJ1-2; tentative D call: TRBD1 (6 bases). Trimming shortened V by 1 base and J by 2 bases, and 8 bases separated the two germline ends. The CDR3 runs 13 residues. Per germline, CDR1 DFQATT and CDR2 SNEGSKA (reference sequence). CDR3 DNA sequence: TGCAGTGCTAGAGGGGACAACAACTATGGCTACACCTTC. This gives the protein CSARGDNNYGYTF.

The table lists this clonotype with many counts. The V gene is TRBV7-9, the J gene TRBJ2-7, with TRBD1 matching over 11 bases. J lost 3 bases, V lost 5 bases, and 6 bases had no gene match. Germline V gives CDR1 SEHNR, CDR2 FQNEAQ (reference sequence). This CDR3 region has 15 residues. This CDR3 reads CASSPWDRGVYEQYF. CDR3 coding DNA: TGTGCCAGCAGCCCGTGGGACAGGGGGGTCTACGAGCAGTACTTC.

This clonotype has just a few counts. The rearrangement links TRBV29-1 to TRBJ1-2, with D unclear. This CDR3 spans 12 amino acids. Looked up from germline, CDR1 is SQVTM and CDR2 is ANQGSEA. With 1 base removed from V and 8 bases from J, the gap between germline ends came to 11 bases. CDR3 amino acids: CSVEGNAKGYTF. Here the CDR3 DNA reads TGCAGCGTTGAAGGGAATGCGAAGGGCTACACCTTC. The complete variable domain, with remaining parts taken from reference TRBV29-1 and TRBJ1-2, reads SAVISQKPSRDICQRGTSLTIQCQVDSQVTMMFWYRQQPGQSLTLIATANQGSEATYESGFVIDKFPISRPNLTFSTLTVSNMSPEDSSIYLCSVEGNAKGYTFGSGTRLTVV.

There are a few counts of this clonotype. V is TRBV5-1 and J is TRBJ2-3; tentatively, D is TRBD1 (5 bases). Trimming removed 4 bases from V and 4 bases from J, with 13 bases in between. The CDR3 totals 14 residues. Germline V lookup: CDR1 SGHRS, CDR2 YFSETQ. The CDR3 DNA sequence: TGCGCCAGCAGCCCGAATCAGGGCCCAGATACGCAGTATTTT. Protein: CASSPNQGPDTQYF.

J is TRBJ1-1 and V is TRBV20-1; D ambiguous. Trimming stripped 8 bases from V and 0 bases from J, with 13 bases between. This CDR3 spans 13 amino acids. CDR1 DFQATT and CDR2 SNEGSKA come from the germline V gene (reference sequence). The CDR3 is CSPSAGMNTEAFF. CDR3 DNA sequence: TGCAGTCCCTCTGCGGGGATGAACACTGAAGCTTTCTTT.

The J gene is TRBJ2-7, the V gene TRBV2; 11 bases fit TRBD1. The V segment lost 8 bases and the J segment 1 base; nucleotides outside the gene matches: 1. This CDR3 spans 13 amino acids. CDR1 SNHLY and CDR2 FYNNEI come from the germline V gene. DNA for the CDR3: TGTGCCAGCGGGGACAGGGGGTCCTACGAGCAGTACGTC. This codes for CASGDRGSYEQYV.